The 8 T cell receptor beta chains below come from one sample, sequenced in a study of blood T cell repertoires in COVID-19. The assay was immunoSEQ multiplex PCR, and TCRdb's table has in-frame clones only and misses some. Among about 250,000 clones listed, 70% to 90% were seen once. The sequenced sample was peripheral blood. These receptors came from a man between 18 and 29 years old with active or convalescent COVID-19.

The J gene is TRBJ1-1, the V gene TRBV10-3; 9 bases align to TRBD1. The CDR3 sequence is 14 residues long. The V gene's germline CDR1 is ENHRY and CDR2 SYGVKD. V lost 3 bases and J lost 3; bases outside the gene matches: 2. DNA of the CDR3: TGTGCCATCAGTGATGGACAGGGGTACACTGAAGCTTTCTTT. It yields the protein CAISDGQGYTEAFF.

The J gene is TRBJ1-4, the V gene TRBV6-2 or TRBV6-3; possible D gene TRBD1, 6 bases. Germline-derived CDR1 and CDR2 are MNHEY and SVGEGT. V lost 5 bases to trimming and J lost 6 bases, with 10 bases between them. This CDR3 is built from 13 residues. The CDR3 DNA follows: TGTGCCAGCAGTAGGACAGTACATGAAAAACTGTTTTTT. Its protein product is CASSRTVHEKLFF.

The V call is TRBV5-1, the J call TRBJ1-6; D is unresolved. Per germline, CDR1 SGHRS and CDR2 YFSETQ. V was pared by 5 bases and J by 7 bases, with 16 bases between. The CDR3 has 15 amino acids. The CDR3: CASRLRPDGNSPLHF. In DNA, the CDR3 is TGCGCCAGCAGATTGCGACCAGACGGGAATTCACCCCTCCACTTT.

This chain links TRBV7-9 with TRBJ2-5; TRBD1 might be the D (6 bases). Deletions cut 4 bases from V and 4 bases from J, with 13 bases between. CDR1 is SEHNR and CDR2 is FQNEAQ in the germline V gene (reference sequence). The CDR3 contains 14 residues. DNA for the CDR3: TGTGCCAGCAGCTCCCCCAACAGGGTAGAGACCCAGTACTTC. Its translation: CASSSPNRVETQYF.

CDR3 loop: CASSLEASGYYEQYF. The CDR3 DNA sequence: TGTGCCAGCAGCTTAGAGGCTAGCGGGTACTACGAGCAGTACTTC. The chain has TRBV7-9 and TRBJ2-7; TRBD2 matches 8 bases. The J segment lost 3 bases and the V segment lost 1 base, leaving 5 bases of the junction unmatched. CDR3 length: 15 residues. The V gene's germline CDR1 is SEHNR and CDR2 FQNEAQ (reference sequence).

The chain has TRBV18 and TRBJ2-7, with TRBD1 identical over 11 bases. This CDR3 has 16 amino acids. After removal of 4 bases from V and 6 bases from J, the junction contained 11 bases not matched to a gene. Germline-derived CDR1 and CDR2 are KGHSH and LQKENI. The CDR3 spells CASSREGQGEWGEQYF. Here the CDR3 DNA reads TGTGCCAGCTCACGAGAGGGACAGGGGGAATGGGGCGAGCAGTACTTC.

The chain uses TRBV30 and TRBJ2-5; D ambiguous. V lost 4 bases and J 7 bases, leaving 13 bases between the germline ends. Germline loops: CDR1 GTSNPN, CDR2 SVGIG (reference sequence). The CDR3 is 12 residues long. The CDR3 sequence: CAWKNTLLTQYF. The CDR3 nucleotides are TGTGCCTGGAAAAATACCCTACTGACCCAGTACTTC.

V and J are TRBV10-3 and TRBJ1-5, with a possible D match to TRBD1 (6 bases). The CDR3 contains 14 residues. From germline, CDR1 is ENHRY and CDR2 SYGVKD. The ends were cut back, 10 bases at V and 1 base at J, with 14 bases in the middle. The CDR3 coding sequence is TGTGCCACCGCACAGGGCTTAAGCAATCAGCCCCAGCATTTT. As protein: CATAQGLSNQPQHF.